Shown below are 17 T cell receptor beta chains from a single sample sequenced in a study of cytomegalovirus exposure and HLA in healthy donors. Both 60 Vbeta primers and 13 Jbeta primers went into the PCR. The repertoire was sequenced with immunoSEQ multiplex PCR; TCRdb's copy has only in-frame clones and lacks some. The table has fewer than 150,000 clones, 67% seen once. The specimen was PBMCs. Source of these receptors: a man between 18 and 29 years old in good health and CMV-seropositive.

This chain joins TRBV2 and TRBJ2-3; 9 positions agree with TRBD2. The junction had 5 bases not matched to a gene; V was cut back by 8 bases and J by 2 bases. This CDR3 has 14 amino acids. Germline V gene sequence: CDR1 SNHLY, CDR2 FYNNEI. The chain's CDR3 is CASGLAGTTDTQYF. The CDR3, as DNA: TGTGCCAGCGGGCTAGCGGGGACCACAGATACGCAGTATTTT.

The chain carries TRBV6-1 and TRBJ1-2, with D tentatively TRBD1 (6 bases). CDR1 is MNHNS and CDR2 is SASEGT in the germline V gene. CDR3 length: 13 amino acids. V was clipped by 5 bases and J by 4 bases, with 11 bases between them. The CDR3 DNA reads as TGTGCCAGCAGTCCAGGACAGATCTATGGCTACACCTTC. It specifies CASSPGQIYGYTF.

This clone occurred a few times. The V call is TRBV6-5, the J call TRBJ2-7; D is unresolved. The CDR3 runs 13 residues. Germline V gene lookup returns CDR1 MNHEY and CDR2 SVGAGI. Trimming stripped 2 bases from V and 2 bases from J, with 7 bases between. CDR3: CASSYRETYEQYF. The CDR3 nucleotides read TGTGCCAGCAGTTACCGTGAGACCTACGAGCAGTACTTC.

The genes are TRBV6-5 and TRBJ1-6, with no clear D. The CDR3 spans 12 residues. Germline V CDR1 and CDR2: MNHEY, SVGAGI. Trimming shortened V by 2 bases and J by 7 bases, and 3 bases separated the two germline ends. In nucleotides, the CDR3 is TGTGCCAGCAGTTACAGCAATTCACCCCTCCACTTT. Its protein is CASSYSNSPLHF.

J is TRBJ1-2 and V is TRBV5-5; TRBD1 might be the D (6 bases). The CDR3 loop spans 15 amino acids. Germline CDR1 SGHKS, CDR2 YYEKEE (reference sequence). Trimming took off 4 bases at V and 4 bases at J, with 17 bases between the two ends. The CDR3 loop is CASSRLPLDSYGYTF. DNA for the CDR3: TGTGCCAGCAGCCGATTACCCTTGGACAGCTATGGCTACACCTTC.

This clone turned up a few times. The genes are TRBV6-1 and TRBJ1-6; D may be TRBD1 (6 bases). Germline assignment: CDR1 MNHNS and CDR2 SASEGT. The CDR3 totals 14 residues. The V gene lost 2 bases and the J gene lost 9 bases, with 11 bases spanning the gap. The CDR3 nucleotides read TGTGCCAGCAGTGAAACTAGGGGGACTTCACCCCTCCACTTT. Protein: CASSETRGTSPLHF.

The chain combines TRBV6-5 with TRBJ1-6, with D tentatively TRBD1 (6 bases). V shed 2 bases and J shed 7 bases, with 12 bases lying between them. This CDR3 spans 15 amino acids. Germline V gene data show CDR1 as MNHEY and CDR2 as SVGAGI. CDR3 DNA: TGTGCCAGCAGTTACGGGCGTCAGGGGAATTCACCCCTCCACTTT. Protein: CASSYGRQGNSPLHF.

The gene calls are TRBV5-1 and TRBJ2-3, with a weak D call TRBD1 (5 bases). Germline V gene lookup returns CDR1 SGHRS and CDR2 YFSETQ. The CDR3 has 16 amino acids. V was shortened by 0 bases and J by 1 base, with 12 bases between the two germline ends. The CDR3 bases are TGCGCCAGCAGCTTGGGACCCAGCAGGGGCACAGATACGCAGTATTTT. Translated: CASSLGPSRGTDTQYF.

The rearrangement joins TRBV27 to TRBJ1-2; D is unclear. V lost 7 bases to trimming and J lost 7 bases, with 13 bases between them. The CDR3 contains 12 residues. CDR1 MNHEY and CDR2 SMNVEV come from the germline V gene (reference sequence). For the CDR3, the DNA is TGTGCCAGCACCACTACGGGTTTTGGCTACACCTTC. This codes for CASTTTGFGYTF.

The J gene is TRBJ2-3, the V gene TRBV7-9; D gene unclear. Germline lookup yields CDR1 SEHNR and CDR2 FQNEAQ (reference sequence). This CDR3 comprises 13 residues. With 5 bases removed from V and 10 bases from J, the gap between germline ends came to 16 bases. CDR3 protein: CASSIQTLSAQYF. CDR3 DNA: TGTGCCAGCAGCATACAGACACTTTCCGCGCAGTATTTT.

This chain connects TRBV7-2 to TRBJ2-2; possible D gene TRBD1, 5 bases. The CDR3 runs to 14 residues. Trimming removed 4 bases at V and 4 bases at J, with 10 bases between. From germline, CDR1 is SGHTA and CDR2 FQGNSA. The CDR3 coding sequence is TGTGCCAGCAGCTCCAGGGTTGGCACCGGGGAGCTGTTTTTT. Amino acid sequence: CASSSRVGTGELFF.

The chain links TRBV6-5 to TRBJ1-2; 9 bases fit TRBD1. CDR1 MNHEY and CDR2 SVGAGI come from the germline V gene. Trimming cost V 6 bases and J 6 bases; bases outside gene matches: 5. The CDR3 sequence is 13 residues long. The CDR3: CASRTGTGHGYTF. In DNA form, the CDR3 reads TGTGCCAGCAGAACCGGGACAGGGCATGGCTACACCTTC.

The chain is built from TRBV10-3 and TRBJ2-7; TRBD2 is a possible D gene (5 bases). V gave up 4 bases and J gave up 0 bases, with 7 bases separating them. Germline V gives CDR1 ENHRY, CDR2 SYGVKD. This CDR3 region has 13 residues. The CDR3, as DNA: TGTGCCATCAGTGGGGAGAGCTCCTACGAGCAGTACTTC. Translation gives CAISGESSYEQYF.

The chain uses TRBV2 and TRBJ2-6; D is unresolved. CDR3 length: 13 amino acids. V lost 7 bases and J lost 0, with 4 bases in between. In germline, CDR1 is SNHLY, CDR2 FYNNEI. In DNA form, the CDR3 reads TGTGCCAGCACTAGCTCTGGGGCCAACGTCCTGACTTTC. Amino acid sequence: CASTSSGANVLTF.

The chain joins TRBV30 to TRBJ2-1; TRBD1 might be the D (6 bases). Trimming shortened V by 0 bases and J by 7 bases, and 10 bases separated the two germline ends. Looked up from germline, CDR1 is GTSNPN and CDR2 is SVGIG (reference sequence). CDR3 size: 13 residues. The chain's CDR3 is CAWSVDRNNEQFF. The CDR3 DNA sequence: TGTGCCTGGAGTGTCGACAGGAATAATGAGCAGTTCTTC.

The chain couples TRBV7-9 to TRBJ2-2, with TRBD2 as a possible D gene (5 bases). There are 15 residues in the CDR3. The V end was cut by 5 bases, the J end by 0 bases, with 10 bases between. In germline, CDR1 is SEHNR, CDR2 FQNEAQ (reference sequence). The CDR3 nucleotides are TGTGCCAGCAGCGCCCCCGGGGCGAACACCGGGGAGCTGTTTTTT. It codes for CASSAPGANTGELFF.

The chain couples TRBV19 to TRBJ1-2, with no clear D. V was clipped by 4 bases and J by 4 bases, with 22 bases between them. The CDR3 spans 17 residues. CDR1 and CDR2 (germline): LNHDA, SQIVND (reference sequence). The CDR3 is CASSRLLLDPEGYGYTF. The CDR3 DNA is TGTGCCAGTAGTAGACTCTTGCTGGATCCAGAAGGCTATGGCTACACCTTC.